This T cell receptor beta chain was sequenced during a study of control samples from healthy donors and cancer patients. Clones were read by immunoSEQ multiplex PCR, and TCRdb kept only the in-frame ones, dropping some. The table lists some 120,000 clones, over 90% of them singletons. This CDR3 has 17 amino acids. With 4 bases clipped from V and 2 bases from J, the junction kept 12 bases outside the gene matches. Germline CDR1 SGHRS, CDR2 YFSETQ. Sequencing used blood. This receptor was identified in a man aged 30-40 years in good health. The V and J genes are TRBV5-1 and TRBJ2-5, with TRBD2 matching over 9 bases. This CDR3 reads CASSPRAGGVSQETQYF. The CDR3 DNA reads as TGCGCCAGCAGCCCTCGTGCGGGGGGGGTTTCTCAAGAGACCCAGTACTTC.